Here is one T cell receptor beta chain with its context. V was clipped by 3 bases and J by 7 bases, with 9 bases between them. Germline V gene lookup returns CDR1 LNHDA and CDR2 SQIVND (reference sequence). This CDR3 comprises 13 residues. The data stem from a study of PD-L1 blockade in urothelial cancer. In the study overall: Twenty-five out of 29 patients were men whose urothelial cancer was bladder-origin. At 6 weeks and at 3 weeks (second dose) after treatment start, blood was analyzed.

Noted time point: peripheral blood 6 weeks after treatment start. Each patient gave between 1 and 8 samples of peripheral blood mononuclear cells, which were collected pretreatment and during treatment. Sequencing was performed with immunoSEQ multiplex PCR; in TCRdb, only in-frame clones are kept and a portion is missing. The sample holds about 35,000 clones; approximately 84% are singletons and the top ten take under 12%. The specimen comprised PBMCs, sampled around atezolizumab (anti-PD-L1) treatment. The receptor was derived from a man in his forties or fifties with urothelial cancer. The rearrangement uses TRBV19 and TRBJ1-4, with D hard to call. The CDR3 protein is CASSMLKSEKLFF. In DNA, the CDR3 is TGTGCCAGTAGTATGCTAAAGAGTGAAAAACTGTTTTTT. Combining the CDR3 with reference TRBV19 and TRBJ1-4 gives the whole variable domain DGGITQSPKYLFRKEGQNVTLSCEQNLNHDAMYWYRQDPGQGLRLIYYSQIVNDFQKGDIAEGYSVSREKKESFPLTVTSAQKNPTAFYLCASSMLKSEKLFFGSGTQLSVL.